This T cell receptor beta chain was sequenced for a study of blood T cell repertoires in COVID-19. Study details: The samples span acute and convalescent COVID-19 from the United States, Italy and Spain. PBMCs, B-cell-depleted T cells, or T cells provided the cDNA or gDNA that made up the material.

V was clipped by 4 bases and J by 4 bases, with 10 bases between them. There are 13 residues in the CDR3. The method was immunoSEQ multiplex PCR; TCRdb's version includes in-frame clones alone and lacks a portion of them. This sample has about 190,000 clones, with 85% to 90% found just once. The sample consisted of peripheral blood. J is TRBJ1-1 and V is TRBV12-3 or TRBV12-4, with D perhaps TRBD1 (6 bases). The sequence derives from a man between 40 and 49 years old with active or convalescent COVID-19. CDR3 region: CASSSYRVTEAFF. DNA for the CDR3: TGTGCCAGCAGTTCGTACAGGGTCACTGAAGCTTTCTTT.